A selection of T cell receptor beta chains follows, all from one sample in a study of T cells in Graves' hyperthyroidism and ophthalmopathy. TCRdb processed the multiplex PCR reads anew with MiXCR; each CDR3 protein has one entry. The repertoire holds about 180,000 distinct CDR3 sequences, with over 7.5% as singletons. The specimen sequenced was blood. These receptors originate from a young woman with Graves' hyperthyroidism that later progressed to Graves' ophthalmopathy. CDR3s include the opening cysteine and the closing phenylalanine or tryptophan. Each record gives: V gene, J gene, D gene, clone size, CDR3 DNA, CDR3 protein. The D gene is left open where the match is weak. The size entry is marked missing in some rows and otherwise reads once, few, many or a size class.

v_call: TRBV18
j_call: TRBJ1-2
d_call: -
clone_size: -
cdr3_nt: TGTGCCAGCTCAAAGAGCTCGGGGCCGAGAGGCTACACCTTC
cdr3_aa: CASSKSSGPRGYTF

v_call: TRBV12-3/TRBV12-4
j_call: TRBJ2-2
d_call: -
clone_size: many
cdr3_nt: TGTGCCAGCAGTTTAGCGGGGGAGGACACCGGGGAGCTGTTTTTT
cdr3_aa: CASSLAGEDTGELFF

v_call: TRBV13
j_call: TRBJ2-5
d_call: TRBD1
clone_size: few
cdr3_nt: TGTGCCAGCAGCCCGACGTCGGACAGGGGTTGGCAAGAGACCCAGTACTTC
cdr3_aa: CASSPTSDRGWQETQYF

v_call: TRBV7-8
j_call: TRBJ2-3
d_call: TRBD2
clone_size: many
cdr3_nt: TGTGCCAGCAGCGTCGCGGGAGCTGGAGATACGCAGTATTTT
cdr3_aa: CASSVAGAGDTQYF

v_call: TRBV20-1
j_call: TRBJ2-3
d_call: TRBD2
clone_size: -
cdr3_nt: TGCAGTGCTAGCGGGAGGGCCCCAGATACGCAGTATTTT
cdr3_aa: CSASGRAPDTQYF

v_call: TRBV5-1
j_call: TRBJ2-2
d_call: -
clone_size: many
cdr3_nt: TGCGCCAGCAGCTTGACAGGCATCACGAACACCGGGGAGCTGTTTTTT
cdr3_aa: CASSLTGITNTGELFF

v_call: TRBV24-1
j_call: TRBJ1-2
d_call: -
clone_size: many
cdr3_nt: TGTGCCACCAGTGGTCCTGGTACGACGGGATATAGTGGCTACACCTTC
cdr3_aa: CATSGPGTTGYSGYTF

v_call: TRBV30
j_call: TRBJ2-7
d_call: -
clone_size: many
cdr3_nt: TGTGCCTGGAGTGTACTAGTGGGAGGCGAGCAGTACTTC
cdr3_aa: CAWSVLVGGEQYF

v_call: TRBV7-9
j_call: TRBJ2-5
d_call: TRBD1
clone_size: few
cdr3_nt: TGTGCCAGCAGCTTCGGGACAGACCAAGAGACCCAGTACTTC
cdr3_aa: CASSFGTDQETQYF

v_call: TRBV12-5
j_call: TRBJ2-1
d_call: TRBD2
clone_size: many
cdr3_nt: TGTGCTAGTGGTTTGGCCCTAGCGGGAGGGCCATTAAGGAATGAGCAGTTCTTC
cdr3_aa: CASGLALAGGPLRNEQFF

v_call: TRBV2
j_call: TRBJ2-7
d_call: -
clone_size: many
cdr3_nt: TGTGCCAGCAGTGAACCTCGGTCGGGACACATCTACGAGCAGTACTTC
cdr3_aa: CASSEPRSGHIYEQYF

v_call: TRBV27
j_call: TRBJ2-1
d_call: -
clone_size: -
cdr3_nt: TGTGCCAGCAGAGTCCCCTACAATGGGCAGTTCTTC
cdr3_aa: CASRVPYNGQFF

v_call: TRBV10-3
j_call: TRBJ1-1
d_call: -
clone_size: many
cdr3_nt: TGTGCCATCAGTGAAAGGAACACTGAAGCTTTCTTT
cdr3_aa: CAISERNTEAFF

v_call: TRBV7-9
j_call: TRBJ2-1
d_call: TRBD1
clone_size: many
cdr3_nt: TGTGCCAGCAGTCAACCGGGACAGGGGACCTACAATGAGCAGTTCTTC
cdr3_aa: CASSQPGQGTYNEQFF

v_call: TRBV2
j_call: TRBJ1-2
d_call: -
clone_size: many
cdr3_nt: TGTGCCAGCAGTGAGAGTAGAAACTATGGCTACACCTTC
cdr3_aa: CASSESRNYGYTF

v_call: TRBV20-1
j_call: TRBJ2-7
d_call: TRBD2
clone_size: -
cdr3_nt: TGCAGTGCCCCCCCTAGCGGGAGGGCCGTATACGAGCAGTACTTC
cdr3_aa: CSAPPSGRAVYEQYF

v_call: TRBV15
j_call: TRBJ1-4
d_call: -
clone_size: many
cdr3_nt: TGTGCCACCAGCAGAGAAGGAGGAAATAACTATGAAAAACTGTTTTTT
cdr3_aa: CATSREGGNNYEKLFF

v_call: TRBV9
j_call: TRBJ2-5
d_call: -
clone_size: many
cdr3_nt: TGTGCCAGCAGCGCGACAGGTGGGGAGACCCAGTACTTC
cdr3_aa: CASSATGGETQYF

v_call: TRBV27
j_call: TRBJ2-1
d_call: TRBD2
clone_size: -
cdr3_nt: TGTGCCAGCAGTATTCTAGCGGAAGAGCAGTTCTTC
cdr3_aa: CASSILAEEQFF

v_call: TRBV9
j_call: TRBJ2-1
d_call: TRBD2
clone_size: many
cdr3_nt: TGTGCCAGCAGCGTAGAGGCTAGCGGGAGGAATGAGCAGTTCTTC
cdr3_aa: CASSVEASGRNEQFF

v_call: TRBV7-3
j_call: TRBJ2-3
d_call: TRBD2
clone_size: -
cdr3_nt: TGTGCCAGCAGCTCTGACGGGGGGGTCACAGATACGCAGTATTTT
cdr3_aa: CASSSDGGVTDTQYF

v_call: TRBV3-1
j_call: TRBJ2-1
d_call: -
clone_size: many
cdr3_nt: TGTGCCAGCAGCCAAGTTCGGCGGACCACGACCCACAATGAGCAGTTCTTC
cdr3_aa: CASSQVRRTTTHNEQFF

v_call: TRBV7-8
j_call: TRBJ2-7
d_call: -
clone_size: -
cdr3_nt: TGTGCCAGCAGCTCTACCCTTGGAGGGCGATCCTACGAGCAGTACTTC
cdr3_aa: CASSSTLGGRSYEQYF

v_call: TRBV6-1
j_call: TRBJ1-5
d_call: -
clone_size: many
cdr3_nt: TGTGCCAGCAGTGAAGAGTCGCATCAGCCCCAGCATTTT
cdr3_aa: CASSEESHQPQHF

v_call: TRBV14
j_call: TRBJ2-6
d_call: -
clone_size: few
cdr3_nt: TGTGCCAGCAGCCATCAGGGGCCGGGGCAGTCCTACTCTGGGGCCAACGTCCTGACTTTC
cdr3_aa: CASSHQGPGQSYSGANVLTF

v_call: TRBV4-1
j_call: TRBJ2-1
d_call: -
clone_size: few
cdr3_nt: TGCGCCAGCAGCCCCCAAGGGGGGGCCGTCAATGAGCAGTTCTTC
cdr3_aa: CASSPQGGAVNEQFF

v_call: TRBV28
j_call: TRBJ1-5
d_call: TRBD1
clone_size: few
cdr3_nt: TGTGCCAGCAGTTTAGGGACAGGGGTCCAGCCCCAGCATTTT
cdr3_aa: CASSLGTGVQPQHF

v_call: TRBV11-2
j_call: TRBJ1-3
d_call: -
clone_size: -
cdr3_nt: TGTGCCAGCAGCTCAAGGGACCGATTTTTGGGAAACACCATATATTTT
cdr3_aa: CASSSRDRFLGNTIYF

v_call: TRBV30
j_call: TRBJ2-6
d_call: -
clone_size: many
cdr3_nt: TGTGCCTGGGGAACTGCTGGGGCCAACGTCCTGACTTTC
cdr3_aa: CAWGTAGANVLTF

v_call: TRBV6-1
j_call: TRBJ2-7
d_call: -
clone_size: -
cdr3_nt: TGTGCCAGCAGCCCCACAGCGGGTAGCCCCTACGAGCAGTACTTC
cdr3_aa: CASSPTAGSPYEQYF

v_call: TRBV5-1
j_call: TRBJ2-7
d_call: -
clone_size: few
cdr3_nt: TGCGCCAGCTCCTCCGGGGGAGTTAACTCCTACGAGCAGTACTTC
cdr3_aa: CASSSGGVNSYEQYF

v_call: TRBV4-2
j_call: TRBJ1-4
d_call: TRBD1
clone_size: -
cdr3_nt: TGTGCCAGCAGAACCGGGACAGGGGCTGAAAAACTGTTTTTT
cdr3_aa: CASRTGTGAEKLFF

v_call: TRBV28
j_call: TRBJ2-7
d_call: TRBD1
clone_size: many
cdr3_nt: TGTGCCAGCAGTTTAACCGACAGGGTCTCCTACGAGCAGTACTTC
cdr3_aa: CASSLTDRVSYEQYF

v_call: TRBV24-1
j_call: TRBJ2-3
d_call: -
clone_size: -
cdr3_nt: TGTGCCACCAGTGAAAGGGGGGACGCAGATACGCAGTATTTT
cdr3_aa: CATSERGDADTQYF

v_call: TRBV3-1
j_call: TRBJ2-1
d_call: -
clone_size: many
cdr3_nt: TGTGCCAGCAGCCAAGACCCCGGGAGCACCAATGAGCAGTTCTTC
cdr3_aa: CASSQDPGSTNEQFF

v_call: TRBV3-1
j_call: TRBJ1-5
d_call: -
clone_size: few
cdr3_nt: TGTGCCAGCAGCCAAGAATGGGGGGCGCCCCAGCATTTT
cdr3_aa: CASSQEWGAPQHF

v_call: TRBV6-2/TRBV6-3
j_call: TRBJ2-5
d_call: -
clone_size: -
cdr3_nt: TGTGTCAGCAGCAGGGGCCAAGAGACCCAGTACTTC
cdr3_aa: CVSSRGQETQYF

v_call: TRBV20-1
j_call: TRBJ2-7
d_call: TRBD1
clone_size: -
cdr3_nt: TGCAGTGCTCCGAGACAGGGGGCGTACGAGCAGTACTTC
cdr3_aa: CSAPRQGAYEQYF

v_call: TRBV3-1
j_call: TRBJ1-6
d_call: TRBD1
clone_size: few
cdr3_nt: TGTGCCAGCAGCCTCAGGGGGCGCGGGGATAATTCACCCCTCCACTTT
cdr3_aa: CASSLRGRGDNSPLHF

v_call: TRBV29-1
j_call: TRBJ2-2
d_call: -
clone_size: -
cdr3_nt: TGCAGCGTTTCCCGGGGGAGGAACGCCGGGGAGCTGTTTTTT
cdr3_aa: CSVSRGRNAGELFF

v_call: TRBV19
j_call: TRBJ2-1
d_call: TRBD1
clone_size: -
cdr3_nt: TGTGCCAGTAGGTGGGACAGGGGCTCCTACAATGAGCAGTTCTTC
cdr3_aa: CASRWDRGSYNEQFF

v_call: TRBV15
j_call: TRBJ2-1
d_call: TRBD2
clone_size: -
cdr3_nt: TGTGCCACCAGCAGAGAAACGGGTCTAGCGGGGGGGACTGAGCAGTTCTTC
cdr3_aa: CATSRETGLAGGTEQFF

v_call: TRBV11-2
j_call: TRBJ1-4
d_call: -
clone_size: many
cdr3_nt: TGTGCCAGCAGCCACCCGGACTCCTCAGGGGAAAAACTGTTTTTT
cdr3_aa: CASSHPDSSGEKLFF

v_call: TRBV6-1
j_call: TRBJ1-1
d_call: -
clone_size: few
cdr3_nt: TGTGCCAGCACCTGGGATAAAAGCACTGAAGCTTTCTTT
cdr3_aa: CASTWDKSTEAFF

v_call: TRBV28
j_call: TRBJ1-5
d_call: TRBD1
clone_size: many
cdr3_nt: TGTGCCAGCAGTATATCAACACAGGGGAGTTTCAATCAGCCCCAGCATTTT
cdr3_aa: CASSISTQGSFNQPQHF

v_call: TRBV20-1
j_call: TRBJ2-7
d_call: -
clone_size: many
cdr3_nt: TGCAGTGCTAGTTTACAGGGCTACGAGCAGTACTTC
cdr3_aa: CSASLQGYEQYF